This paragraph reports one T cell receptor (beta chain). These data originate in a study of blood T cell repertoires in COVID-19. The overall study: The United States, Italy and Spain were the sources of the acute and convalescent COVID-19 samples. PBMCs, B-cell-depleted T cells, or T cells provided the cDNA or gDNA that made up the material.

In the source study's methods: Quantification of nucleated cells was approximated via reference gene primer amplification. Measured with immunoSEQ multiplex PCR; TCRdb has only the in-frame clones, and not every one. V and J calls plus clone size are reproduced from that table; the DNA served to infer D and trimming. This table holds roughly 42,000 clones, approximately 89% found once. Germline lookup yields CDR1 SQVTM and CDR2 ANQGSEA. With 6 bases clipped from V and 2 bases from J, the junction kept 5 bases outside the gene matches. The CDR3 runs to 14 residues. The sequence came from a human donor in a cohort sampled during active COVID-19. This rearrangement joins TRBV29-1 to TRBJ2-3, with 10 bases matching TRBD2. Sample: peripheral blood. The CDR3 DNA reads as TGCAGCGTCCCTGGACTAGCGGTCACAGATACGCAGTATTTT. It encodes CSVPGLAVTDTQYF.